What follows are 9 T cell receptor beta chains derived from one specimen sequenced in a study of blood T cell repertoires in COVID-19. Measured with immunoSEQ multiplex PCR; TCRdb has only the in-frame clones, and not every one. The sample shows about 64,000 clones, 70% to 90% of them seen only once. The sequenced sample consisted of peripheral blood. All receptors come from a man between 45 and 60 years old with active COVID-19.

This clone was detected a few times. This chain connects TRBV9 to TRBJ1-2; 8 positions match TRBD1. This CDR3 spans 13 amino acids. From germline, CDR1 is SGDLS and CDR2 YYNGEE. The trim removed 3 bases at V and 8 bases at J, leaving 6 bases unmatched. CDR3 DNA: TGTGCCAGCAGCGCGGACAGGGAGTTAGGCTACACCTTC. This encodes CASSADRELGYTF.

CDR3 nucleotide sequence: TGTGCCAGCAGCTCTCTGACAGGGATCACTGAAGCTTTCTTT. Amino acids: CASSSLTGITEAFF. The genes are TRBV7-2 and TRBJ1-1; 7 nucleotides align to TRBD1. The trim removed 4 bases at V and 4 bases at J, leaving 6 bases unmatched. This CDR3 has 14 residues. Germline CDR1 and CDR2: SGHTA and FQGNSA.

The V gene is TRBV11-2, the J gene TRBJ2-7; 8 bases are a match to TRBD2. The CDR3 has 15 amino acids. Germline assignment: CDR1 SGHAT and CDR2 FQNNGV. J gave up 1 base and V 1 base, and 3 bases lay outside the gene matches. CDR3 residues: CASSLAAGDSYEQYF. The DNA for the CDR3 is TGTGCCAGCAGCTTAGCAGCGGGGGATTCCTACGAGCAGTACTTC.

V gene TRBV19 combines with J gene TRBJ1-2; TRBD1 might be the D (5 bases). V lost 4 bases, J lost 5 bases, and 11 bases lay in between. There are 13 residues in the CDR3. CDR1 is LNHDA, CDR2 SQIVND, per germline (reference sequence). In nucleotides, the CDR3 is TGTGCCAGTAGTACGGACATGAGGTATGGCTACACCTTC. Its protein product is CASSTDMRYGYTF. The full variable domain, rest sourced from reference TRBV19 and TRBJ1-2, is DGGITQSPKYLFRKEGQNVTLSCEQNLNHDAMYWYRQDPGQGLRLIYYSQIVNDFQKGDIAEGYSVSREKKESFPLTVTSAQKNPTAFYLCASSTDMRYGYTFGSGTRLTVV.

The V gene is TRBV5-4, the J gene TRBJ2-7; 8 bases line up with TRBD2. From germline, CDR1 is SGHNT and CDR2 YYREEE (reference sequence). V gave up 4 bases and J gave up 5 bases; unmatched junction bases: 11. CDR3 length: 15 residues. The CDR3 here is CASSAGGGVPHEQYF. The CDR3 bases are TGTGCCAGCAGCGCGGGAGGCGGGGTACCCCACGAGCAGTACTTC.

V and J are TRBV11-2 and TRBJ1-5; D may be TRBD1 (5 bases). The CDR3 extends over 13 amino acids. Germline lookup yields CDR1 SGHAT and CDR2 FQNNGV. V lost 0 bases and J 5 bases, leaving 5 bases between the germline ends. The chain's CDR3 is CASSLEGDQPQHF. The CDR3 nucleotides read TGTGCCAGCAGCTTAGAAGGGGATCAGCCCCAGCATTTT.

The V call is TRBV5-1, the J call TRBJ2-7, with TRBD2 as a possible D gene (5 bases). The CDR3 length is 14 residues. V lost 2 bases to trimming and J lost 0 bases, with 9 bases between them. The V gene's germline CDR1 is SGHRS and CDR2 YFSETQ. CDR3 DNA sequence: TGCGCCAGCAGCTTCAGGACTGACTCCTACGAGCAGTACTTC. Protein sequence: CASSFRTDSYEQYF.

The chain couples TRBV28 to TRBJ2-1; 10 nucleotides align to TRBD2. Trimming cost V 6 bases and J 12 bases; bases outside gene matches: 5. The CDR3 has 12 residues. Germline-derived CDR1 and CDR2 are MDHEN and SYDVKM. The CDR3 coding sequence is TGTGCCAGCAGAGCGGGAGGGCCAGTGCAGTTCTTC. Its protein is CASRAGGPVQFF.

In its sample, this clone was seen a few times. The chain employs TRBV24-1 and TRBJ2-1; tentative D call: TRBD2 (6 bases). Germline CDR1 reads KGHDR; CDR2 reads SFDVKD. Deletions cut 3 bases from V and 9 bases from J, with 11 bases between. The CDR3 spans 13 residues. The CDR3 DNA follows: TGTGCCACCAGTGATGGGGGGATCAGTGAGCAGTTCTTC. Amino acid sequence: CATSDGGISEQFF.